Listed below are T cell receptor beta chains from one sample, sequenced in a study of CD8+CD57+ T cells in acquired aplastic anemia. TCRdb itself ran the reads through MiXCR, one entry per CDR3 protein. The data hold 150,000 to 160,000 distinct CDR3 sequences, with about 54% observed a single time. Sequenced sample: sorted CD4+, CD8+, or CD8+CD57+ T cells (not recorded which) from PBMCs. These receptors were collected from a human donor with aplastic anemia. Both conserved end residues are part of each CDR3. The D gene is left open where the match is weak. Only some rows state a clone size, as once, few, many or a class for expanded clones.

TRBJ2-3	NA	TRBV7-3	once	CASSSTGPDTQYF	TGTGCCAGCAGCTCTACAGGGCCAGATACGCAGTATTTT
TRBJ1-2	NA	TRBV5-6	many	CASSSAGMVDYGYTF	TGTGCCAGCAGCTCGGCAGGGATGGTAGACTATGGCTACACCTTC
TRBJ2-7	TRBD2	TRBV10-1	once	CASSDGGGSYEQYF	TGCGCCAGCAGTGATGGCGGGGGCTCCTACGAGCAGTACTTC
TRBJ1-1	TRBD1	TRBV7-6	many	CASSDRDGSRTEAFF	TGTGCCAGTTCGGACAGGGATGGGTCTCGGACTGAAGCTTTCTTT
TRBJ1-2	NA	TRBV3-1	NA	CASSQASGGYTF	TGTGCCAGCAGCCAAGCCAGCGGTGGCTACACCTTC
TRBJ2-1	TRBD2	TRBV12-3/TRBV12-4	NA	CASSPLAGGSNEQFF	TGTGCCAGCAGCCCACTAGCGGGGGGCAGCAATGAGCAGTTCTTC
TRBJ1-4	TRBD1	TRBV24-1	many	CATSDRRTGGAADEKLFF	TGTGCCACCAGTGACCGTCGGACAGGGGGCGCGGCTGATGAAAAACTGTTTTTT
TRBJ1-1	NA	TRBV5-1	NA	CASSDPGIWTEAFF	TGCGCCAGCAGCGATCCAGGGATTTGGACTGAAGCTTTCTTT
TRBJ1-3	NA	TRBV20-1	many	CSAREGRGNTIYF	TGCAGTGCTAGAGAAGGACGAGGAAACACCATATATTTT
TRBJ2-7	TRBD1	TRBV29-1	many	CSVVGDRGHYEQYF	TGCAGCGTTGTGGGGGACAGGGGGCATTACGAGCAGTACTTC
TRBJ2-5	TRBD2	TRBV6-1	many	CASRIAGMALETQYF	TGTGCCAGCAGAATAGCGGGGATGGCTCTTGAGACCCAGTACTTC
TRBJ2-7	TRBD1	TRBV20-1	many	CSAPGGTGDHYEQYF	TGCAGTGCTCCCGGGGGGACAGGGGATCACTACGAGCAGTACTTC
TRBJ1-1	TRBD1	TRBV19	NA	CASIGTGRSTEAFF	TGTGCCAGTATTGGGACAGGCAGATCCACTGAAGCTTTCTTT
TRBJ2-5	NA	TRBV2	NA	CASSEMRPRGSTETQYF	TGTGCCAGCAGTGAAATGCGGCCGAGGGGTAGTACGGAGACCCAGTACTTC
TRBJ2-7	TRBD1	TRBV20-1	once	CSARQGDEQYF	TGCAGTGCTAGACAGGGGGACGAGCAGTACTTC
TRBJ1-2	TRBD1	TRBV5-5	many	CASSLFEGADYGYTF	TGTGCCAGCAGCTTGTTTGAGGGGGCGGACTATGGCTACACCTTC
TRBJ2-2	NA	TRBV12-3/TRBV12-4	many	CASSLNGGELFF	TGTGCCAGCAGTTTAAATGGGGGGGAGCTGTTTTTT
TRBJ2-3	NA	TRBV12-3/TRBV12-4	many	CASSLKYSDTQYF	TGTGCCAGCAGTTTAAAATACTCAGATACGCAGTATTTT
TRBJ2-7	TRBD1	TRBV11-2	NA	CASSSPGQGQSYEQYF	TGTGCCAGCAGCTCACCGGGACAGGGCCAGTCCTACGAGCAGTACTTC
TRBJ2-7	TRBD2	TRBV20-1	many	CSAPIGTRGSEQYF	TGCAGTGCTCCCATCGGGACTAGGGGGAGCGAGCAGTACTTC
TRBJ2-7	NA	TRBV29-1	few	CSVGDIGYEQYF	TGCAGCGTCGGGGACATTGGTTACGAGCAGTACTTC
TRBJ1-6	TRBD1	TRBV2	NA	CASKGQGVGSPLHF	TGTGCCAGCAAAGGACAGGGGGTGGGTTCACCCCTCCACTTT
TRBJ1-5	NA	TRBV10-3	few	CAIRATDSSNQPQHF	TGTGCCATTAGGGCCACCGACAGTAGCAATCAGCCCCAGCATTTT
TRBJ1-6	NA	TRBV25-1	NA	CASRARDQGSPLHF	TGTGCCAGCAGGGCGAGGGATCAGGGCTCACCCCTCCACTTT
TRBJ2-1	TRBD2	TRBV20-1	many	CSARDKLAGGRSWYNEQFF	TGCAGTGCTAGAGATAAGCTAGCGGGGGGGCGCAGCTGGTACAATGAGCAGTTCTTC
TRBJ2-3	TRBD1	TRBV7-2	once	CASSLAITGDTQYF	TGTGCCAGCAGCTTGGCGATTACAGGGGACACGCAGTATTTT
TRBJ2-2	TRBD1	TRBV7-6	once	CASSSRTGYPAGELFF	TGTGCCAGCAGCTCCAGGACAGGGTACCCCGCCGGGGAGCTGTTTTTT
TRBJ2-1	TRBD2	TRBV4-3	few	CASSQDQLAGANEQFF	TGCGCCAGCAGCCAAGATCAGCTAGCGGGGGCCAATGAGCAGTTCTTC
TRBJ1-2	TRBD1	TRBV2	many	CASSLNRGGSYGYTF	TGTGCCAGCAGTCTCAACAGGGGTGGGTCCTATGGCTACACCTTC
TRBJ2-5	NA	TRBV9	NA	CASSDPLRADRETQYF	TGTGCCAGCAGCGACCCCCTACGGGCGGATCGAGAGACCCAGTACTTC
TRBJ1-2	TRBD1	TRBV25-1	NA	CASSTRTGSWGYGYTF	TGTGCCAGCAGTACGCGGACAGGGTCGTGGGGCTATGGCTACACCTTC
TRBJ1-6	NA	TRBV20-1	once	CSAREGRNNSPLHF	TGCAGTGCTAGAGAGGGGCGGAATAATTCACCCCTCCACTTT
TRBJ2-5	NA	TRBV29-1	NA	CSVGPQETQYF	TGCAGCGTTGGACCCCAAGAGACCCAGTACTTC
TRBJ1-2	NA	TRBV4-3	NA	CASSPVREYYGYAF	TGCGCCAGCAGCCCAGTCAGGGAGTACTATGGCTACGCCTTC
TRBJ1-5	TRBD1	TRBV24-1	NA	CASSRRDRGYLNQPQHF	TGTGCCAGCAGTCGCCGGGACAGGGGCTACCTGAATCAGCCCCAGCATTTT
TRBJ1-2	TRBD1	TRBV24-1	NA	CATSDPRTGYGYTF	TGTGCCACCAGTGATCCGCGGACAGGGTACGGCTACACCTTC
TRBJ1-1	NA	TRBV19	NA	CASIRGRAEAFF	TGTGCCAGTATCAGGGGTAGGGCTGAAGCTTTCTTT
TRBJ2-7	TRBD1	TRBV5-1	many	CASSTEGAASYEQYF	TGCGCCAGCAGTACTGAGGGGGCTGCCTCCTACGAGCAGTACTTC
TRBJ1-3	TRBD1	TRBV29-1	NA	CSAKQDRAGNTIYF	TGCAGCGCAAAACAAGACAGGGCTGGAAACACCATATATTTT
TRBJ2-2	NA	TRBV10-3	few	CAIRGLAVQNTGELFF	TGTGCCATCAGGGGATTAGCGGTTCAAAACACCGGGGAGCTGTTTTTT
TRBJ1-1	NA	TRBV4-1	many	CASSQTTNMNTEAFF	TGCGCCAGCAGCCAAACGACAAACATGAACACTGAAGCTTTCTTT
TRBJ2-7	NA	TRBV5-1	NA	CASSLVPESYEQYF	TGCGCCAGCAGCTTGGTTCCGGAATCCTACGAGCAGTACTTC
TRBJ1-2	NA	TRBV19	NA	CASSIDAGLRDGYTF	TGTGCCAGTAGTATAGATGCCGGCCTAAGGGATGGCTACACCTTC
TRBJ2-7	NA	TRBV6-5	many	CASSYSVASAYEQYF	TGTGCCAGCAGTTACTCGGTTGCATCAGCCTACGAGCAGTACTTC
TRBJ2-3	NA	TRBV7-9	few	CASSPLVNTQYF	TGTGCCAGCAGCCCTCTTGTGAATACGCAGTATTTT
TRBJ2-5	TRBD2	TRBV15	many	CATSRGWTSGGLQETQYF	TGTGCCACCAGCAGAGGTTGGACTAGCGGGGGCCTTCAAGAGACCCAGTACTTC
TRBJ2-1	NA	TRBV19	few	CASSRGDEQFF	TGTGCCAGTAGTAGGGGGGACGAGCAGTTCTTC
TRBJ2-7	NA	TRBV7-9	many	CASSSPSDYEQYF	TGTGCCAGCAGCTCCCCGAGCGACTACGAGCAGTACTTC
TRBJ1-6	NA	TRBV7-3	many	CASSAGHNSPLHF	TGTGCCAGCAGCGCAGGACACAATTCACCCCTCCACTTT
TRBJ1-2	NA	TRBV4-1	NA	CASSQGGVNGYTF	TGCGCCAGCAGCCAGGGGGGCGTGAATGGCTACACCTTC
TRBJ2-7	TRBD2	TRBV7-6	NA	CASSSHSGGSYEQYF	TGTGCCAGCAGCTCTCATAGCGGGGGCTCCTACGAGCAGTACTTC
TRBJ2-3	NA	TRBV4-1	many	CASSQESIGDTQYF	TGCGCCAGCAGCCAAGAATCTATAGGAGATACGCAGTATTTT
TRBJ2-1	TRBD2	TRBV15	few	CATSSGGVGNNEQFF	TGTGCCACCAGCAGCGGGGGGGTGGGTAACAATGAGCAGTTCTTC
TRBJ2-3	TRBD1	TRBV20-1	NA	CSAGTADTQYF	TGCAGTGCCGGGACAGCAGATACGCAGTATTTT
TRBJ1-2	TRBD1	TRBV25-1	NA	CASSDNDRVYGYTF	TGTGCCAGCAGTGATAACGACAGGGTTTATGGCTACACCTTC
TRBJ2-5	NA	TRBV6-2/TRBV6-3	many	CASSFGGDLETQYF	TGTGCCAGCAGTTTTGGGGGCGACCTCGAGACCCAGTACTTC